Listed here are 26 T cell receptor beta chains from one sample, sequenced in a study of early T cells in non-severe SARS-CoV-2 infection. In TCRdb, the 5' RACE reads were re-called with MiXCR into one record per CDR3 protein. The sample records approximately 32,000 distinct CDR3 sequences, roughly 4% being singletons. Sequencing was done on a sample of whole blood. The receptors derive from an adult who was a healthcare worker with PCR-confirmed SARS-CoV-2 infection or an uninfected control (not recorded which).

This clonotype was counted many times. The V and J genes are TRBV3-1 and TRBJ2-7; D is perhaps TRBD1 (5 bases). The CDR3 has 14 residues. Trimming stripped 4 bases from V and 2 bases from J, with 12 bases between. Germline CDR1 LGHDT, CDR2 YNNKEL (reference sequence). The CDR3 region has the DNA TGTGCCAGCAGCCCCAGGGTCCCCACCTACGAGCAGTACTTC. Amino acid sequence: CASSPRVPTYEQYF.

The sample holds many counts of this clonotype. The rearrangement joins TRBV20-1 to TRBJ2-7; TRBD1 matches at 10 bases. J lost 5 bases, V lost 5 bases, and 0 bases had no gene match. CDR1 and CDR2 (germline): DFQATT, SNEGSKA (reference sequence). The CDR3 has 11 residues. The CDR3 reads CSADRGHEQYF. The CDR3 DNA is TGCAGTGCTGACAGGGGGCACGAGCAGTACTTC.

This clonotype was counted ten times or more. The V and J genes are TRBV5-1 and TRBJ2-1; the D gene is possibly TRBD2 (5 bases). The germline V and J ends were trimmed by 5 bases and 7 bases, with 7 bases remaining between them. The CDR3 extends over 11 amino acids. CDR1 and CDR2 (germline): SGHRS, YFSETQ. DNA for the CDR3: TGCGCCAGCAGGAGGGAGAATGAGCAGTTCTTC. Translating gives CASRRENEQFF.

This sequence joins TRBV7-9 and TRBJ2-1, with D tentatively TRBD1 (6 bases). CDR1 is SEHNR, CDR2 FQNEAQ, per germline (reference sequence). Between the trimmed V and J ends, which lost 5 bases and 0 bases, there was a span of 8 bases. CDR3 size: 14 residues. The chain's CDR3 is CASSGQSSYNEQFF. For the CDR3, the DNA is TGTGCCAGCAGCGGACAGAGCTCCTACAATGAGCAGTTCTTC.

This clonotype was counted at least ten times. The genes are TRBV12-3 or TRBV12-4 and TRBJ2-5; D might be TRBD1 or TRBD2, each matching 7 bases. Trimming left V 5 bases short and J 5 bases short, with 12 bases between. This CDR3 is built from 13 residues. The CDR3 loop reads CASSDREGETQYF. CDR3 bases: TGTGCCAGCAGTGACAGGGAGGGGGAGACCCAGTACTTC.

This clonotype has ten or more counts. The CDR3 region has the DNA TGTGCCAGCTCACCAGGGATGGGGAACACTGAAGCTTTCTTT. Its translation is CASSPGMGNTEAFF. The chain recombines TRBV18 with TRBJ1-1; D remains unclear. The CDR3 sequence is 14 residues long. V gave up 2 bases and J gave up 1 base, with 8 bases separating them. Germline values: CDR1 KGHSH, CDR2 LQKENI. Full variable domain (remainder filled in from reference TRBV18 and TRBJ1-1): NAGVMQNPRHLVRRRGQEARLRCSPMKGHSHVYWYRQLPEEGLKFMVYLQKENIIDESGMPKERFSAEFPKEGPSILRIQQVVRGDSAAYFCASSPGMGNTEAFFGQGTRLTVV.

The sample holds many counts of this clonotype. The DNA for the CDR3 is TGTGCCAGCAGCTTGGCCGGGAGGCGCGGGGGTGAGCAGTTCTTC. This codes for CASSLAGRRGGEQFF. The chain has TRBV5-6 and TRBJ2-1; 7 nucleotides match TRBD2. V dropped 0 bases and J dropped 9; count of bases not matched to a gene: 9. The V gene's germline CDR1 is SGHDT and CDR2 YYEEEE. The CDR3 is 15 amino acids.

This clonotype has a count of ten or more. The chain couples TRBV7-9 to TRBJ2-7, with D possibly TRBD2 on 6 matching bases. The CDR3 has 15 residues. Germline V gene data show CDR1 as SEHNR and CDR2 as FQNEAQ (reference sequence). The V gene lost 5 bases and the J gene lost 4 bases, with 18 bases spanning the gap. The CDR3 DNA follows: TGTGCCAGCAGCAACCGGGACTGGGGGAGGTACGAGCAGTACTTC. Translated, it gives CASSNRDWGRYEQYF.

The V gene is TRBV7-2, the J gene TRBJ2-5; perhaps TRBD1 as D (5 bases). The CDR3 spans 14 residues. The V end was cut by 4 bases, the J end by 10 bases, with 19 bases between. The germline gives CDR1 SGHTA, CDR2 FQGNSA. DNA for the CDR3: TGTGCCAGCAGCTCCCCGGACATCCCGGGCGTCCAGTACTTC. Residues: CASSSPDIPGVQYF.

The genes are TRBV11-2 and TRBJ2-5; 8 nucleotides match TRBD2. The CDR3 is 16 residues long. Germline V CDR1 and CDR2: SGHAT, FQNNGV. Losses at the gene ends were 4 bases for V and 1 base for J; bases not matched to a gene: 8. The CDR3 DNA sequence: TGTGCCAGCAGCTCCCTACGGGGGGGCCGCCAAGAGACCCAGTACTTC. It specifies CASSSLRGGRQETQYF.

This clonotype showed up many times. The rearrangement links TRBV5-1 to TRBJ2-3; 7 bases line up with TRBD1. CDR3 length equals 15 residues. J was trimmed by 5 bases and V by 4 bases; bases with no gene match: 10. Germline V gene data show CDR1 as SGHRS and CDR2 as YFSETQ. The CDR3 here is CASSIGTVREDTQYF. CDR3 coding DNA: TGCGCCAGCAGCATTGGGACAGTGAGAGAAGATACGCAGTATTTT.

This clonotype has a count of ten or more. This chain links TRBV5-1 with TRBJ2-5, with D tentatively TRBD2 (6 bases). The germline V and J ends were trimmed by 0 bases and 5 bases, with 14 bases remaining between them. This CDR3 has 15 residues. The germline CDR1 and CDR2 sequences are SGHRS and YFSETQ. CDR3 amino acids: CASSLVGQGLETQYF. CDR3 DNA sequence: TGCGCCAGCAGCTTGGTAGGGCAGGGACTCGAGACCCAGTACTTC.

The chain is built from TRBV1 and TRBJ2-3; TRBD2, as called in the table, went unchecked against the DNA. TRBV1 is listed as a pseudogene. The length of the CDR3 is 17 residues. DNA for the CDR3: TGCACCAGCAGCCAGGACCTCCGGCATTTACGAGTGGATACGCAGTATTTT. Amino acids: CTSSQDLRHLRVDTQYF.

This clonotype was seen ten or more times. CDR3 sequence (DNA): TGTGCCAGCAGCTTAGCGTCCGGGCCTGCCTACAATGAGCAGTTCTTC. Translated, it gives CASSLASGPAYNEQFF. V is TRBV7-8 and J is TRBJ2-1; no definite D call. Germline CDR1 and CDR2: SGHVS and FQNEAQ. CDR3 length: 16 amino acids. Trimming removed 0 bases from V and 2 bases from J, with 11 bases in between.

This clonotype is deemed medium-sized. The rearrangement uses TRBV6-2 or TRBV6-3 and TRBJ2-3; D gene uncertain. V shed 8 bases and J shed 2 bases, with 14 bases lying between them. The CDR3 has 14 amino acids. CDR1 MNHEY and CDR2 SVGEGT come from the germline V gene. The DNA of the CDR3 is TGTGCCAGCGGAGTTCGTTTGGCCACAGATACGCAGTATTTT. Translation gives CASGVRLATDTQYF.

This clonotype was seen ten or more times. The genes are TRBV27 and TRBJ2-7; a weak D match, TRBD1 (5 bases). This CDR3 is built from 13 residues. The germline V gene encodes CDR1 MNHEY and CDR2 SMNVEV (reference sequence). Trimming removed 5 bases at V and 3 bases at J, with 11 bases between. DNA of the CDR3: TGTGCCAGCAGTGTGACAGTGTACTACGAGCAGTACTTC. Protein product: CASSVTVYYEQYF.

The chain employs TRBV3-1 and TRBJ2-3; 11 nucleotides line up with TRBD2. Germline V gives CDR1 LGHDT, CDR2 YNNKEL (reference sequence). V dropped 5 bases and J dropped 6; count of bases not matched to a gene: 10. The length of the CDR3 is 16 residues. CDR3 nucleotide sequence: TGTGCCAGCAGCGACTTAGCGGGAGGGCCTGGGGATACGCAGTATTTT. Residues: CASSDLAGGPGDTQYF.

The table lists this clonotype with a few counts. V gene TRBV12-3 or TRBV12-4 combines with J gene TRBJ1-2; D call uncertain. The CDR3 has 11 amino acids. Trimming shortened V by 3 bases and J by 4 bases, and 3 bases separated the two germline ends. CDR3 coding DNA: TGTGCCAGCAGTTTTGGCTATGGCTACACCTTC. This translates into CASSFGYGYTF.

The table lists this clonotype with many counts. The rearrangement links TRBV5-3 to TRBJ2-5; 7 bases line up with TRBD1. TRBV5-3 is flagged as an ORF with uncertain function. V trimming: 0 bases; J trimming: 2 bases; junction bases outside the gene matches: 1. This CDR3 contains 14 residues. In nucleotides, the CDR3 is TGTGCCAGAAGCTTGGGGGACAGACAAGAGACCCAGTACTTC. Its protein is CARSLGDRQETQYF.

This clonotype was seen more than once but under ten times. The chain's CDR3 is CASNGGTTVETQYF. CDR3 DNA sequence: TGTGCCAGCAATGGGGGGACTACTGTAGAGACCCAGTACTTC. The chain links TRBV2 to TRBJ2-5, with 7 bases matching TRBD2. The V and J ends lost 7 bases and 4 bases, in that order; junction bases with no gene match: 9. CDR1 and CDR2 from the germline V gene are SNHLY and FYNNEI. The CDR3 covers 14 residues.

The table lists this clonotype with many counts. The rearrangement links TRBV24-1 to TRBJ2-7; no clear D. The CDR3 loop spans 14 amino acids. Trimming took off 2 bases at V and 4 bases at J, with 11 bases between the two ends. Germline CDR1 and CDR2: KGHDR and SFDVKD. CDR3 sequence: CATSDSGLRYEQYF. The CDR3 DNA reads TGTGCCACCAGTGATTCAGGCTTGAGGTACGAGCAGTACTTC.

This clonotype was seen ten or more times. The chain has TRBV18 and TRBJ2-7, with 12 bases that match TRBD2. V dropped 3 bases and J dropped 2; count of bases not matched to a gene: 8. The germline V gene has CDR1 KGHSH and CDR2 LQKENI. CDR3 size: 17 residues. The CDR3 coding sequence is TGTGCCAGCTCACCGGGGCTAGCGGGAGGGCCGCCCTACGAGCAGTACTTC. It yields the protein CASSPGLAGGPPYEQYF.

This clonotype was detected many times. The CDR3 protein is CASSYGSSNTQYF. For the CDR3, the DNA is TGTGCCAGCAGTTACGGGAGCTCAAATACGCAGTATTTT. The genes are TRBV5-6 and TRBJ2-3, with D tentatively TRBD2 (6 bases). The CDR3 totals 13 residues. CDR1 SGHDT and CDR2 YYEEEE come from the germline V gene. Trimming removed 5 bases from V and 7 bases from J, with 14 bases in between. Full variable domain (outside the CDR3, taken from reference TRBV5-6 and TRBJ2-3): DAGVTQSPTHLIKTRGQQVTLRCSPKSGHDTVSWYQQALGQGPQFIFQYYEEEERQRGNFPDRFSGHQFPNYSSELNVNALLLGDSALYLCASSYGSSNTQYFGPGTRLTVL.

This clonotype was seen repeatedly, ten times or more. V and J are TRBV28 and TRBJ2-3, with 9 bases fitting TRBD2. The CDR3 runs 13 residues. The V and J ends lost 6 bases and 5 bases, in that order; junction bases with no gene match: 3. Per germline, CDR1 MDHEN and CDR2 SYDVKM. The CDR3 DNA follows: TGTGCCAGCAGGACTAGCGGCCTAGATACGCAGTATTTT. Protein product: CASRTSGLDTQYF.

This clonotype was detected many times. This chain uses TRBV27 with TRBJ2-1; D perhaps matches TRBD1 (5 bases). The CDR3 has 16 amino acids. V lost 2 bases and J lost 4, with 15 bases in between. In germline, CDR1 is MNHEY, CDR2 SMNVEV (reference sequence). The CDR3 loop reads CASSLGAGMVYNEQFF. CDR3 DNA: TGTGCCAGCAGTTTAGGGGCAGGGATGGTGTACAATGAGCAGTTCTTC.

This clonotype was picked up many times. V usage is TRBV6-1 and J usage is TRBJ1-6; D is unclear. Germline-derived CDR1 and CDR2 are MNHNS and SASEGT. Trimming took 3 bases from V and 4 from J, leaving 1 base between them. The CDR3 sequence is 12 residues long. CDR3 DNA: TGTGCCAGCAGTGATTATAATTCACCCCTCCACTTT. It yields the protein CASSDYNSPLHF.